These 18 T cell receptor beta chains share one sample of origin, sequenced in a study of cytomegalovirus exposure and HLA in healthy donors. The PCR used 60 Vbeta and 13 Jbeta primers. Repertoires were generated with immunoSEQ multiplex PCR, while TCRdb's copy carries only in-frame clones and drops some. The sample records fewer than 150,000 clones, under 90% being singletons. The sequencing input was PBMCs. The receptors come from a woman between 18 and 29 years old in good health and CMV-seronegative.

This rearrangement joins TRBV5-6 to TRBJ2-1, with D possibly being TRBD2 (6 bases). Germline V gene sequence: CDR1 SGHDT, CDR2 YYEEEE. CDR3 length: 13 residues. Trimming took off 3 bases at V and 4 bases at J, with 8 bases between the two ends. The CDR3 spells CASSSGRYNEQFF. In DNA form, the CDR3 reads TGTGCCAGCAGCTCAGGGAGGTACAATGAGCAGTTCTTC.

The chain uses TRBV14 and TRBJ2-3; D remains ambiguous. Germline V gives CDR1 SGHDN, CDR2 FVKESK. This CDR3 has 14 amino acids. V gave up 4 bases and J gave up 2 bases, with 10 bases separating them. The CDR3, as DNA: TGTGCCAGCAGCCTACTACTACACACAGATACGCAGTATTTT. It specifies CASSLLLHTDTQYF.

The chain combines TRBV5-1 with TRBJ2-3; 7 nucleotides align to TRBD2. V shed 7 bases, J shed 1 base, and the junction held 3 bases outside the gene matches. The CDR3 loop spans 13 amino acids. The germline V gene encodes CDR1 SGHRS and CDR2 YFSETQ. The CDR3, as DNA: TGCGCCAGCTGCCGGGAGGGCACAGATACGCAGTATTTT. Amino acid sequence: CASCREGTDTQYF.

The chain joins TRBV2 to TRBJ2-1, with D possibly being TRBD2 (5 bases). The germline V gene has CDR1 SNHLY and CDR2 FYNNEI. V was cut by 4 bases and J by 0 bases, with 7 bases left in between. There are 14 residues in the CDR3. In nucleotides, the CDR3 is TGTGCCAGCAGTGTTAGCGTCTCCTACAATGAGCAGTTCTTC. As protein: CASSVSVSYNEQFF.

A note on this clone: Compared with germline, one end of the junction differs, possibly owing to a read error. Other DNA sequences of this sample code for an identical CDR3. The rearrangement joins TRBV7-9 to TRBJ2-3; D uncertain. The CDR3 length is 14 residues. CDR1 and CDR2 from the germline V gene are SEHNR and FQNEAQ (reference sequence). The chain's CDR3 is CASSLAASTDTQYF. Written as DNA, the CDR3 is TGTGCCAGCAGTTTAGCAGCTAGCACAGATACGCAGTATTTT.

V and J are TRBV15 and TRBJ2-1; TRBD2 might be the D (7 bases). This CDR3 region has 16 residues. Deletions cut 0 bases from V and 8 bases from J, with 17 bases between. The germline gives CDR1 LNHNV, CDR2 YYDKDF (reference sequence). The CDR3 here is CATSRDGGAGKHEQFF. The CDR3 region has the DNA TGTGCCACCAGCAGAGATGGGGGGGCAGGAAAGCATGAGCAGTTCTTC.

This clone was detected once. The rearrangement uses TRBV12-2 and TRBJ1-2; the tabulated D call, TRBD1, remains unverified against the DNA. TRBV12-2 is an annotated pseudogene. This CDR3 has 19 amino acids. The CDR3 here is CASRLAWICRDSNSYGYTF. The CDR3 DNA reads TGTGCAAGTCGCTTAGCGTGGATTTGTCGGGACAGCAATTCCTATGGCTACACCTTC.

V gene TRBV29-1 combines with J gene TRBJ2-7; D possibly corresponds to TRBD2 (5 bases). The CDR3 loop spans 13 amino acids. Germline CDR1 reads SQVTM; CDR2 reads ANQGSEA. Trimming shortened V by 7 bases and J by 5 bases, and 18 bases separated the two germline ends. The CDR3 region has the DNA TGCAGCGCTCGCACCTCGGAGGAACACGAGCAGTACTTC. Translation: CSARTSEEHEQYF.

The chain employs TRBV11-3 and TRBJ1-1; D is perhaps TRBD1 (5 bases). This CDR3 region has 12 residues. The ends were cut back, 6 bases at V and 5 bases at J, with 10 bases in the middle. CDR1 and CDR2 (germline): SGHNT, YENEEA. The DNA of the CDR3 is TGTGCCAGCAGTCTCAGGGTGACTGAAGCTTTCTTT. It encodes CASSLRVTEAFF.

The rearrangement uses TRBV5-6 and TRBJ2-2; D is undetermined. The CDR3 covers 14 residues. V shed 3 bases and J shed 5 bases, with 11 bases lying between them. In germline, CDR1 is SGHDT, CDR2 YYEEEE. The CDR3 DNA reads as TGTGCCAGCAGCTGGGCATTTTTGACCGGGGAGCTGTTTTTT. The encoded protein is CASSWAFLTGELFF.

The genes are TRBV4-1 and TRBJ2-7, with 8 bases fitting TRBD1. Germline V gene sequence: CDR1 MGHRA, CDR2 YSYEKL. V lost 3 bases, J lost 8 bases, and 3 bases stayed unmatched. The CDR3 covers 12 residues. CDR3 nucleotides: TGCGCCAGCAGCCAGACAGGGGCACAGCAGTACTTC. Translating it yields CASSQTGAQQYF.

This clone was seen more than once but under ten times. The chain has TRBV5-1 and TRBJ1-4, with D uncertain. Trimming took 5 bases from V and 5 from J, leaving 7 bases between them. CDR3 size: 12 residues. Germline values: CDR1 SGHRS, CDR2 YFSETQ. Written as DNA, the CDR3 is TGCGCCAGCAGAGCCTCCAATGAAAAACTGTTTTTT. It is translated as CASRASNEKLFF.

The rearrangement uses TRBV28 and TRBJ1-6; 10 bases are a match to TRBD1. The CDR3 has 16 residues. V lost 6 bases to trimming and J lost 6 bases; unmatched junction nucleotides: 8. The germline gives CDR1 MDHEN, CDR2 SYDVKM. Here the CDR3 DNA reads TGTGCCAGCAGCGGGTGGGGGACAGGGGTTAATTCACCCCTCCACTTT. Protein sequence: CASSGWGTGVNSPLHF.

The chain couples TRBV6-6 to TRBJ1-6; the D is unclear. Germline V gene data show CDR1 as MNHNY and CDR2 as SVGAGI (reference sequence). The V end lost 6 bases, the J end lost 7 bases, and 16 bases lay between the germline ends. The CDR3 is made up of 15 amino acids. CDR3 loop: CASRYGGWANSPLHF. For the CDR3, the DNA is TGTGCCAGCAGGTACGGAGGGTGGGCGAATTCACCCCTCCACTTT.

The V gene is TRBV28, the J gene TRBJ1-2, with D uncertain. The CDR3 consists of 13 residues. Trimming shortened V by 1 base and J by 8 bases, and 11 bases separated the two germline ends. CDR1 is MDHEN, CDR2 SYDVKM, per germline. The CDR3, as DNA: TGTGCCAGCAGTTTATACTCCCAACGGGGCTACACCTTC. As protein: CASSLYSQRGYTF.

The CDR3 loop is CASITPGTGGYEQYF. The DNA for the CDR3 is TGTGCCAGCATCACGCCCGGGACAGGGGGATACGAGCAGTACTTC. This chain connects TRBV28 to TRBJ2-7; 11 positions agree with TRBD1. The CDR3 has 15 amino acids. CDR1 is MDHEN and CDR2 is SYDVKM in the germline V gene. The trim removed 7 bases at V and 4 bases at J, leaving 9 bases unmatched. Variable domain in full (rest from reference TRBV28 and TRBJ2-7): DVKVTQSSRYLVKRTGEKVFLECVQDMDHENMFWYRQDPGLGLRLIYFSYDVKMKEKGDIPEGYSVSREKKERFSLILESASTNQTSMYLCASITPGTGGYEQYFGPGTRLTVT.

This chain uses TRBV6-5 with TRBJ2-1, with D possibly being TRBD2 (5 bases). The CDR3 consists of 15 residues. Germline-derived CDR1 and CDR2 are MNHEY and SVGAGI. Trimming took off 2 bases at V and 3 bases at J, with 11 bases between the two ends. The CDR3 DNA sequence: TGTGCCAGCAGTTACCAAAGGACTCTCTACAATGAGCAGTTCTTC. It translates to CASSYQRTLYNEQFF.

To note about this clone: Germline and junction disagree at one end, which may indicate a read error. The rearrangement joins TRBV7-7 to TRBJ2-5; 7 bases fit TRBD2. Germline V gene data show CDR1 as SSHAT and CDR2 as FNYEAQ (reference sequence). CDR3 length equals 15 residues. Written as DNA, the CDR3 is TGTGCTAGCAGCTTAAACGGGGAGGGAACGGAGACCCAGTACTTC. The encoded protein is CASSLNGEGTETQYF. Complete variable domain (other parts from reference TRBV7-7 and TRBJ2-5): GAGVSQSPRYKVTKRGQDVTLRCDPISSHATLYWYQQALGQGPEFLTYFNYEAQPDKSGLPSDRFSAERPEGSISTLTIQRTEQRDSAMYRCASSLNGEGTETQYFGPGTRLLVL.